These 20 T cell receptor beta chains came from one sample sequenced in a study of regulatory T cells in long-lasting Graves disease. CDR3 regions were amplified by Arm-PCR using iRepertoire HTBI primers to build TCR beta libraries. TCRdb re-derived calls from the multiplex PCR reads in MiXCR, one entry per CDR3 protein. The table lists fewer than 450,000 distinct CDR3 sequences, about 15% of them singletons. The time point was: newly diagnosed GD, antithyroid drugs for less than 3 months. Scientists built the TCR library using RNA that was extracted from PBMCs. Separately, the same data were catalogued under a study of T cells in Graves' hyperthyroidism and ophthalmopathy.

The sequencing here drew on peripheral blood mononuclear cells (PBMCs), taken at new diagnosis, from a patient treated with antithyroid drugs. Source of these receptors: a woman aged 40 to 50 with Graves disease.

At least ten counts were recorded for this clonotype. V gene TRBV2 combines with J gene TRBJ1-5; 7 bases fit TRBD1. The CDR3 runs to 14 residues. Germline lookup yields CDR1 SNHLY and CDR2 FYNNEI. The V segment lost 5 bases and the J segment 5 bases; nucleotides outside the gene matches: 6. Here the CDR3 reads CASSTQGGDQPQHF. CDR3 DNA sequence: TGTGCCAGCAGTACTCAGGGGGGGGATCAGCCCCAGCATTTT.

This clonotype was observed many times. J is TRBJ2-3 and V is TRBV11-2, with TRBD2 identical over 13 bases. Trimming cost V 5 bases and J 3 bases; bases outside gene matches: 8. This CDR3 is 17 amino acids long. Germline assignment: CDR1 SGHAT and CDR2 FQNNGV. As DNA, the CDR3 is TGTGCCAGCAGCAAGGGGACTAGCGGGACGCTTACAGATACGCAGTATTTT. This sequence encodes CASSKGTSGTLTDTQYF.

Many counts were recorded for this clonotype. J is TRBJ2-1 and V is TRBV11-3; D perhaps matches TRBD1 (6 bases). In germline, CDR1 is SGHNT, CDR2 YENEEA. This CDR3 has 13 amino acids. Trimming removed 6 bases from V and 9 bases from J, with 15 bases in between. The DNA of the CDR3 is TGTGCCAGCAGGGGTACAGGGTTGGGTGAGCAGTTCTTC. This translates into CASRGTGLGEQFF.

The chain uses TRBV4-1 and TRBJ1-1, with TRBD1 matching 7 bases. This CDR3 comprises 13 residues. The ends lost 7 bases at V and 3 bases at J; junction bases unmatched: 5. The V gene's germline CDR1 is MGHRA and CDR2 YSYEKL. The CDR3 nucleotides are TGCGCCAGCACCAACAGGGGCGACACTGAAGCTTTCTTT. It yields the protein CASTNRGDTEAFF.

With respect to this clonotype: A much more abundant neighbour one base away suggests this may be a read error. This chain joins TRBV12-3 or TRBV12-4 and TRBJ2-7; D may be TRBD2 (6 bases). CDR3 length equals 15 residues. This CDR3 is CASSSKRARSYGQYF. The CDR3 nucleotides read TGTGCCAGCAGTTCCAAGCGGGCCCGCTCCTACGGGCAGTACTTC.

This clonotype was picked up many times. The gene calls are TRBV12-3 or TRBV12-4 and TRBJ2-7; 7 nucleotides agree with TRBD1. The CDR3 loop spans 14 amino acids. J gave up 2 bases and V 5 bases, and 6 bases lay outside the gene matches. For the CDR3, the DNA is TGTGCCAGCAGTAAAGGACAGGAAACCTACGAGCAGTACTTC. Encoded protein: CASSKGQETYEQYF.

This clonotype was counted ten times or more. The chain links TRBV7-9 to TRBJ2-7; 9 positions match TRBD1. This CDR3 contains 14 residues. The trim removed 5 bases at V and 5 bases at J, leaving 7 bases unmatched. The germline V gene encodes CDR1 SEHNR and CDR2 FQNEAQ (reference sequence). The CDR3 coding sequence is TGTGCCAGCAGCCCCGGGACAGGGAGGGACGAGCAGTACTTC. Translated: CASSPGTGRDEQYF.

This clonotype appeared many times. The J gene is TRBJ1-1, the V gene TRBV14, with D unclear. The germline V gene has CDR1 SGHDN and CDR2 FVKESK. The CDR3 runs to 11 residues. Trimming stripped 9 bases from V and 6 bases from J, with 11 bases between. DNA for the CDR3: TGTGCCAGTATCTGGGCCCCTGAAGCTTTCTTT. Amino acids: CASIWAPEAFF.

This clonotype showed up many times. The chain carries TRBV12-5 and TRBJ2-7, with unresolved D. The CDR3 extends over 12 amino acids. V lost 5 bases and J lost 4, with 9 bases in between. The V gene's germline CDR1 is LGHNT and CDR2 FRNRAP. The DNA of the CDR3 is TGTGCTAGTGGTCCCGACTTGTACGAGCAGTACTTC. Its protein is CASGPDLYEQYF. The full variable domain, completed using reference TRBV12-5 and TRBJ2-7, is DARVTQTPRHKVTEMGQEVTMRCQPILGHNTVFWYRQTMMQGLELLAYFRNRAPLDDSGMPKDRFSAEMPDATLATLKIQPSEPRDSAVYFCASGPDLYEQYFGPGTRLTVT.

This clonotype was seen only a few times. V gene TRBV5-1 combines with J gene TRBJ2-2; no clear D. Trimming shortened V by 1 base and J by 7 bases, and 8 bases separated the two germline ends. The CDR3 runs 13 residues. From germline, CDR1 is SGHRS and CDR2 YFSETQ. The CDR3 DNA is TGCGCCAGCAGCTTGTTTCCGGACGGGGAGCTGTTTTTT. As protein: CASSLFPDGELFF.

This clonotype was detected ten times or more. This chain uses TRBV5-1 with TRBJ2-3; 8 nucleotides line up with TRBD2. Germline lookup yields CDR1 SGHRS and CDR2 YFSETQ. The V gene end was trimmed by 4 bases and the J gene end by 7 bases; junction bases not matched to a gene: 11. The CDR3 totals 15 residues. CDR3 in amino acids: CASSETGGPPYTQYF. The CDR3 DNA follows: TGCGCCAGCAGCGAAACGGGAGGGCCCCCATATACGCAGTATTTT. The whole variable domain, filled in from reference TRBV5-1 and TRBJ2-3, reads KAGVTQTPRYLIKTRGQQVTLSCSPISGHRSVSWYQQTPGQGLQFLFEYFSETQRNKGNFPGRFSGRQFSNSRSEMNVSTLELGDSALYLCASSETGGPPYTQYFGPGTRLTVL.

This clonotype was counted many times. This chain uses TRBV19 with TRBJ1-1; 8 nucleotides agree with TRBD1. V lost 2 bases to trimming and J lost 6 bases; unmatched junction nucleotides: 5. There are 14 residues in the CDR3. CDR1 LNHDA and CDR2 SQIVND come from the germline V gene (reference sequence). The DNA for the CDR3 is TGTGCCAGTAGTATACAGGGGGCTCGAGCTGAAGCTTTCTTT. Translated: CASSIQGARAEAFF.

This clonotype was found a few times. This rearrangement joins TRBV5-1 to TRBJ2-7, with D maybe TRBD1 (6 bases). This CDR3 spans 15 amino acids. The germline V gene encodes CDR1 SGHRS and CDR2 YFSETQ. The V and J ends lost 3 bases and 6 bases respectively, with 19 bases between them. The DNA of the CDR3 is TGCGCCAGCAGCTCCAGGGGAATTGAATCACTCGAGCAGTACTTC. This encodes CASSSRGIESLEQYF.

This clonotype was seen at least ten times. This sequence joins TRBV20-1 and TRBJ2-5, with 9 bases matching TRBD2. The CDR3 sequence is 15 residues long. Looked up from germline, CDR1 is DFQATT and CDR2 is SNEGSKA (reference sequence). V shed 0 bases and J 5 bases; nucleotides not matched to a gene: 7. CDR3 coding DNA: TGCAGTGCTAGAGATCCCGCGGGAGGGATGGAGACCCAGTACTTC. Protein sequence: CSARDPAGGMETQYF.

In its sample, this clonotype was seen many times. The genes are TRBV12-3 or TRBV12-4 and TRBJ2-2; unclear D gene. Trimming took 3 bases from V and 4 from J, leaving 9 bases between them. This CDR3 is built from 14 residues. CDR3 residues: CASSLGSSTGELFF. The DNA of the CDR3 is TGTGCCAGCAGTTTGGGGTCCTCCACCGGGGAGCTGTTTTTT.

This clonotype was seen only a few times. The gene calls are TRBV30 and TRBJ2-1; TRBD2 matches at 11 bases. Germline V lookup: CDR1 GTSNPN, CDR2 SVGIG (reference sequence). CDR3 length equals 16 residues. The J segment lost 4 bases and the V segment lost 0 bases, leaving 5 bases of the junction unmatched. CDR3 region: CAWSVPGLAAYNEQFF. CDR3 sequence (DNA): TGTGCCTGGAGTGTCCCGGGACTAGCGGCTTACAATGAGCAGTTCTTC. Full variable domain (outside the CDR3, taken from reference TRBV30 and TRBJ2-1): SQTIHQWPATLVQPVGSPLSLECTVEGTSNPNLYWYRQAAGRGLQLLFYSVGIGQISSEVPQNLSASRPQDRQFILSSKKLLLSDSGFYLCAWSVPGLAAYNEQFFGPGTRLTVL.

The chain carries TRBV19 and TRBJ1-1; tentative D call: TRBD1 (5 bases). The CDR3 has 14 residues. From germline, CDR1 is LNHDA and CDR2 SQIVND (reference sequence). Deletions cut 4 bases from V and 3 bases from J, with 12 bases between. CDR3 nucleotide sequence: TGTGCCAGTAGTAGGGGGGGGGGACACACTGAAGCTTTCTTT. This gives the protein CASSRGGGHTEAFF.

This clonotype was detected many times. This sequence joins TRBV6-5 and TRBJ2-7, with TRBD1 matching over 8 bases. This CDR3 has 14 amino acids. Germline-derived CDR1 and CDR2 are MNHEY and SVGAGI. V shed 2 bases and J 2 bases; nucleotides not matched to a gene: 2. CDR3 DNA: TGTGCCAGCAGTTACCGGACAGGGACCTACGAGCAGTACTTC. This encodes CASSYRTGTYEQYF.

This clonotype was recorded at least ten times. The CDR3 is CASSKSTEPNSYNEQFF. CDR3 DNA sequence: TGTGCCAGCAGTAAATCTACAGAGCCCAATTCCTACAATGAGCAGTTCTTC. The chain has TRBV6-1 and TRBJ2-1; unclear D gene. In germline, CDR1 is MNHNS, CDR2 SASEGT. V dropped 5 bases and J dropped 1 base, with 18 bases sitting between them. The CDR3 runs 17 residues.

The table lists this clonotype with many counts. V is TRBV2 and J is TRBJ2-2; weak D call: TRBD1 (5 bases). Per germline, CDR1 SNHLY and CDR2 FYNNEI. The CDR3 covers 14 residues. Trimming pared 4 bases from V and 4 bases from J, leaving 10 bases between. CDR3 DNA: TGTGCCAGCAGTGTGGGGCTGGGCACCGGGGAGCTGTTTTTT. This sequence encodes CASSVGLGTGELFF.